The rows below give T cell receptor beta chains drawn from one sample of a study of cytomegalovirus exposure and HLA in healthy donors. Clones were read by immunoSEQ multiplex PCR, and TCRdb kept only the in-frame ones, dropping some. The sample records approximately 160,000 clones, about 75% being singletons. The specimen sequenced was PBMCs. The source of these receptors is a male donor in good health and CMV-seronegative. Both conserved end residues are part of each CDR3. The order of the fields is clone size, J gene, V gene, D gene, CDR3 DNA, CDR3 protein. A D gene is named only where the DNA matches it firmly. Clone size is not always given. Where it is, it says once, few, many or a class for expanded clones.

>NA|TRBJ2-3|TRBV30|NA
TGTGCCTGGAGTGAACAAGAACAAAGCACAGATACGCAGTATTTT
CAWSEQEQSTDTQYF
>NA|TRBJ2-3|TRBV6-6|TRBD1
TGTGCCAGCAGTTATGGACAGGGGGCCACAGATACGCAGTATTTT
CASSYGQGATDTQYF
>NA|TRBJ1-2|TRBV5-1|NA
TGCGCCAGCAGCCTCGACAGAGACTATGGCTACACCTTC
CASSLDRDYGYTF
>NA|TRBJ2-7|TRBV18|TRBD2
TGTGCCAGCTCCGGGACTAGCGGGATTTCCTACGAGCAGTACTTC
CASSGTSGISYEQYF
>NA|TRBJ2-7|TRBV10-3|TRBD2
TGTGCCATCAGTGACCCTAGCGGGGTAAGCTCCTACGAGCAGTACTTC
CAISDPSGVSSYEQYF
>NA|TRBJ2-3|TRBV7-3|TRBD2
TGTGCCAGCAGCCCTGGGGGACTAGCGACCACAGATACGCAGTATTTT
CASSPGGLATTDTQYF
>NA|TRBJ1-1|TRBV21-1|NA
TGTGCCAGCCCGTACGGGGACAGGCGGGTAATGAACACTGAAGCTTTCTTT
CASPYGDRRVMNTEAFF
>NA|TRBJ1-1|TRBV29-1|TRBD1
TGCAGCGTGGCAACGACAGGGATCACTGAAGCTTTCTTT
CSVATTGITEAFF
>NA|TRBJ2-3|TRBV7-8|NA
TGTGCCAGCAGCAAAGAGACTAGATCAGGCACAGATACGCAGTATTTT
CASSKETRSGTDTQYF
>NA|TRBJ2-3|TRBV5-6|TRBD2
TGTGCCAGCAGCCAGCGGGGGGGCCGGGGGGTTGGTACGCAGTATTTT
CASSQRGGRGVGTQYF
>NA|TRBJ2-7|TRBV6-5|TRBD1
TGTGCCAGCAGCCCCGGGACAGATTACGAGCAGTACTTC
CASSPGTDYEQYF
>NA|TRBJ2-7|TRBV6-1|TRBD1
TGTGGCAGCGTCTTTGGGGGACAGGGTAAAAACGAGCAGTACTTC
CGSVFGGQGKNEQYF
>NA|TRBJ2-7|TRBV6-6|NA
TGTGCCAGCAGTTACGACGGGGAGAGCTCCTACGAGCAGTACTTC
CASSYDGESSYEQYF
>NA|TRBJ2-3|TRBV5-6|NA
TGTGCCAGCAGCTTGGCGTGGGGCGCAGATACGCAGTATTTT
CASSLAWGADTQYF
>NA|TRBJ2-5|TRBV27|NA
TGTGCCAGCAGGGCCGAGGTGATGGAGACCCAGTACTTC
CASRAEVMETQYF
>NA|TRBJ2-7|TRBV29-1|TRBD1
TGCAGCGTTCGACAGGGGAGCTACGAGCAGTACTTC
CSVRQGSYEQYF
>NA|TRBJ2-3|TRBV4-2|TRBD2
TGTGCCAGCAGCCAAGAGTCTAGCGGGATGAAAGATACGCAGTATTTT
CASSQESSGMKDTQYF
>NA|TRBJ1-3|TRBV9|NA
TGTGCCAGCAGCGCAGGGGCTGGAAACACCATATATTTT
CASSAGAGNTIYF
>NA|TRBJ1-2|TRBV6-6|NA
TGTGCCAGCAGTTTCCTAGGGGGATCCTATGGCTACACCTTC
CASSFLGGSYGYTF
>NA|TRBJ1-1|TRBV9|TRBD1
TGTGCCAGCAGCGCACCGGGACAGGCGAGCACTGAAGCTTTCTTT
CASSAPGQASTEAFF
>NA|TRBJ1-4|TRBV18|NA
TGTGCCAGCTCACCAGGAGACAGGTCATTTAATGAAAAACTGTTTTTT
CASSPGDRSFNEKLFF
>few|TRBJ2-1|TRBV6-5|TRBD2
TGTGCCAGCCGACTAGCCCTTAACAATGAGCAGTTCTTC
CASRLALNNEQFF
>few|TRBJ2-7|TRBV18|TRBD1
TGTGCCAGCTCTTCCGCCGGGACAGCTATCTACGAGCAGTACTTC
CASSSAGTAIYEQYF
>few|TRBJ1-4|TRBV4-1|TRBD1
TGCGCCAGCAGTCGGGAACAGGGGAGTAATGAAAAACTGTTTTTT
CASSREQGSNEKLFF
>NA|TRBJ2-5|TRBV5-4|NA
TGTGCCAGCAGCTCTGTACAGGGACAAGAGACCCAGTACTTC
CASSSVQGQETQYF
>NA|TRBJ2-2|TRBV6-5|NA
TGTGCCAGCAGTTATTGGGCCAGGGGAAGCACCGGGGAGCTGTTTTTT
CASSYWARGSTGELFF
>NA|TRBJ2-1|TRBV30|TRBD2
TGTGCCTGGAGTGGCGGGGGAGGGAAGAGCTCCTACAATGAGCAGTTCTTC
CAWSGGGGKSSYNEQFF
>few|TRBJ1-1|TRBV6-6|TRBD1
TGTGCCAGCAGTACCCAGACAGGGGTCAGCACTGAAGCTTTCTTT
CASSTQTGVSTEAFF
>few|TRBJ2-5|TRBV25-1|NA
TGTGCCAGCAGTCTACTGGAGACCCAGTACTTC
CASSLLETQYF
>few|TRBJ2-1|TRBV7-6|NA
TGTGCCAGCAGCTTAGCCCTCCGGGGTGAGCAGTTCTTC
CASSLALRGEQFF
>NA|TRBJ2-7|TRBV6-1|TRBD2
TGTGCCAGCAGTGGGGGACTAGGGCGCGAGCAGTACTTC
CASSGGLGREQYF
>NA|TRBJ1-2|TRBV2|TRBD1
TGTGCCAGCTTTGACAGGGGCTATGGCTACACCTTC
CASFDRGYGYTF
>NA|TRBJ1-5|TRBV9|TRBD1
TGTGCCAGCAGCGTAGAGGGGGCCAATCAGCCCCAGCATTTT
CASSVEGANQPQHF
>NA|TRBJ2-3|TRBV20-1|TRBD2
TGCAGTGCTAGACCAGCGGGGCTGCAGTATTTT
CSARPAGLQYF